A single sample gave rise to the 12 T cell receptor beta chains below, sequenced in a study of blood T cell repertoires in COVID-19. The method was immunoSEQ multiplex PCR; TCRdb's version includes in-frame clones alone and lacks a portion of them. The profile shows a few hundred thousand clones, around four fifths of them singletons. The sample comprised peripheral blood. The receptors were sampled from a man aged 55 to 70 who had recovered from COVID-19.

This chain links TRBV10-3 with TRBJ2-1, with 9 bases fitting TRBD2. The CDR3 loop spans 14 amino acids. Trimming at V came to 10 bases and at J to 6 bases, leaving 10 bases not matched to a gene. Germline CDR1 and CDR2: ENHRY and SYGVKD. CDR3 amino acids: CATLPGLAGNEQFF. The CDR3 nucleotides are TGTGCCACCTTACCGGGACTAGCAGGCAATGAGCAGTTCTTC.

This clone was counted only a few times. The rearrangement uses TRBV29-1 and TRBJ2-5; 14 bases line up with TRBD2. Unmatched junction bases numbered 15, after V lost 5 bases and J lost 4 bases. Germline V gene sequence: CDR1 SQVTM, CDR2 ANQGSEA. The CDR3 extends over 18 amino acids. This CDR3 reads CSVQDWGLAGEVGETQYF. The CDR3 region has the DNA TGCAGCGTTCAGGATTGGGGACTAGCGGGAGAGGTAGGAGAGACCCAGTACTTC.

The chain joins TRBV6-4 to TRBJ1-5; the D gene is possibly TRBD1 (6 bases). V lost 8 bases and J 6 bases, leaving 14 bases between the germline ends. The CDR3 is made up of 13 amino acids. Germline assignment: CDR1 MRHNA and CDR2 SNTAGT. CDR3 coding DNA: TGTGCCAGCGCCTACAGGGATGGTCAGCCCCAGCATTTT. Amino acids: CASAYRDGQPQHF.

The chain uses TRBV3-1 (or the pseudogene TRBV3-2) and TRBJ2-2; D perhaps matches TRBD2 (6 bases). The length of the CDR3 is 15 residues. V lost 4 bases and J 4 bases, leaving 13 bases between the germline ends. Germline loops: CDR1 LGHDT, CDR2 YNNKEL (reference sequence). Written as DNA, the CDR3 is TGTGCCAGCAGCCCCGTAGGAGGGGCCACCGGGGAGCTGTTTTTT. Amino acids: CASSPVGGATGELFF.

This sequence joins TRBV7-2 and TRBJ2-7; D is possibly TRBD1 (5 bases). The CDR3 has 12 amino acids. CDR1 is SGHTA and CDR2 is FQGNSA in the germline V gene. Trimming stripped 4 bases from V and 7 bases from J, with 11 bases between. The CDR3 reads CASSSGLGEQYF. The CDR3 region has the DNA TGTGCCAGCAGCTCAGGGTTGGGGGAGCAGTACTTC.

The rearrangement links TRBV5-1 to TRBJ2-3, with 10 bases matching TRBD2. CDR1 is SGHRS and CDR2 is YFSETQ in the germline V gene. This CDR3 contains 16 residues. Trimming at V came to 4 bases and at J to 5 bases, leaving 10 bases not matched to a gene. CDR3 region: CASSLDSGGRGDTQYF. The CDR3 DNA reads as TGCGCCAGCAGCCTCGATAGCGGGGGGCGGGGAGATACGCAGTATTTT.

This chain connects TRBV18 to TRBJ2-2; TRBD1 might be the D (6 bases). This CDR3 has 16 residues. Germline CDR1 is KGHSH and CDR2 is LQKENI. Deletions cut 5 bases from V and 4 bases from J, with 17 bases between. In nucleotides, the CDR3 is TGTGCCAGCTCAGCGCGACAGGTCCCGGCCACCGGGGAGCTGTTTTTT. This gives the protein CASSARQVPATGELFF.

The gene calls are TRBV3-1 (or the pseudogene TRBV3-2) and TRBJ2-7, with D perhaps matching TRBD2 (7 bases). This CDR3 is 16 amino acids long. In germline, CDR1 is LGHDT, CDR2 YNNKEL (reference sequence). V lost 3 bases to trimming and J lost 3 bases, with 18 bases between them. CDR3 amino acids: CASSHIRGAWGYEQYF. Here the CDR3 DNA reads TGTGCCAGCAGCCATATTCGGGGGGCTTGGGGCTACGAGCAGTACTTC.

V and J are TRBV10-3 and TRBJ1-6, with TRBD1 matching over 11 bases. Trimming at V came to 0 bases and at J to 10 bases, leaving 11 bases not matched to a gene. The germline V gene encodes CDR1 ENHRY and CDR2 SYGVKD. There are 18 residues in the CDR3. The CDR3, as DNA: TGTGCCATCAGTGAGTCGGGACAGGGGGTCGGAATGAGGTCACCCCTCCACTTT. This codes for CAISESGQGVGMRSPLHF.

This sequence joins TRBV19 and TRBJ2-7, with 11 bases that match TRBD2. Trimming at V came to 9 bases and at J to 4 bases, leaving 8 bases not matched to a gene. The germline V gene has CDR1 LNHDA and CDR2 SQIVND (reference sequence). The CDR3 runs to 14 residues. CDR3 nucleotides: TGTGCCAGCAATAGCGGGAGGGGTCTTTACGAGCAGTACTTC. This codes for CASNSGRGLYEQYF. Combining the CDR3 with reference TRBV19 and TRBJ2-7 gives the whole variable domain DGGITQSPKYLFRKEGQNVTLSCEQNLNHDAMYWYRQDPGQGLRLIYYSQIVNDFQKGDIAEGYSVSREKKESFPLTVTSAQKNPTAFYLCASNSGRGLYEQYFGPGTRLTVT.

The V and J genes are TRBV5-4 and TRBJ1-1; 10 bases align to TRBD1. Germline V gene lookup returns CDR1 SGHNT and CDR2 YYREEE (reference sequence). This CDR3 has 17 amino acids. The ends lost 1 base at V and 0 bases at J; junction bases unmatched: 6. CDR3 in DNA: TGTGCCAGCAGCTTGAGGGACAGGGGCGCCATGAACACTGAAGCTTTCTTT. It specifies CASSLRDRGAMNTEAFF.

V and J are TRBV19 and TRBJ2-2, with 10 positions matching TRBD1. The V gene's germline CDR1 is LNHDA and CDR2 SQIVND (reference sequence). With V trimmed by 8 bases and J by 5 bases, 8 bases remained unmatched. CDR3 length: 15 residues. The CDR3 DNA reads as TGTGCCAGTTCCCCCGGGACAGGGGTAACCGGGGAGCTGTTTTTT. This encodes CASSPGTGVTGELFF.